This TCR beta chain is from a study of blood T cell repertoires in COVID-19. Measured with immunoSEQ multiplex PCR; TCRdb has only the in-frame clones, and not every one. The table includes about 14,000 clones, 81% detected once. The CDR3 is 15 residues long. Trimming cost V 6 bases and J 4 bases; bases outside gene matches: 9. CDR1 MDHEN and CDR2 SYDVKM come from the germline V gene. The clonotype was recovered from a human donor in a cohort sampled during active COVID-19. Sequenced material: peripheral blood. J is TRBJ2-1 and V is TRBV28; 7 bases match TRBD2. CDR3 sequence reads: CASRGKRGPYNEQFF. CDR3 coding DNA: TGTGCCAGCAGAGGTAAGCGGGGACCTTACAATGAGCAGTTCTTC. Complete variable domain (other parts from reference TRBV28 and TRBJ2-1): DVKVTQSSRYLVKRTGEKVFLECVQDMDHENMFWYRQDPGLGLRLIYFSYDVKMKEKGDIPEGYSVSREKKERFSLILESASTNQTSMYLCASRGKRGPYNEQFFGPGTRLTVL.